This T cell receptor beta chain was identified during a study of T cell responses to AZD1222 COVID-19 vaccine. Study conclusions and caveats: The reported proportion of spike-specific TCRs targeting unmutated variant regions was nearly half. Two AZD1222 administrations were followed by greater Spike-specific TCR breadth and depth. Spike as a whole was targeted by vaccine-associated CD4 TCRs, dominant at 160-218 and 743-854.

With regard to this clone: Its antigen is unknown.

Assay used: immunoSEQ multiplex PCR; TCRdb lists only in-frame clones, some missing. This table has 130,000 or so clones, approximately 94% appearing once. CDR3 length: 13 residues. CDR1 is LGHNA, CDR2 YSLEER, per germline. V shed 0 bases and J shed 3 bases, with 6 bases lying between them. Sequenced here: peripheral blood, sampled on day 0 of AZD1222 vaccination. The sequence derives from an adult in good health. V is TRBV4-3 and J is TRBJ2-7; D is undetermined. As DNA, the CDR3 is TGCGCCAGCAGCCAAGACGGGCTCTACGAGCAGTACTTC. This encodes CASSQDGLYEQYF.